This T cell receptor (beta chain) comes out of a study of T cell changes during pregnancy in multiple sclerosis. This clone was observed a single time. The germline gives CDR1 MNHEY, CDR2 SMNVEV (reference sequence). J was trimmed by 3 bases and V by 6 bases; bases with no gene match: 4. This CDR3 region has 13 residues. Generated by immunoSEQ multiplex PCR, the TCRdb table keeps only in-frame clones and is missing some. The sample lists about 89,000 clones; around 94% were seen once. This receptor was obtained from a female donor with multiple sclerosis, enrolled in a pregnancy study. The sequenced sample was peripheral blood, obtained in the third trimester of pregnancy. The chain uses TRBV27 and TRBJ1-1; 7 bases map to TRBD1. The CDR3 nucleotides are TGTGCCAGCAGCGGGCAGGGGGACACTGAAGCTTTCTTT. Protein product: CASSGQGDTEAFF.